Below, one T cell receptor (beta chain) is given with its context. The target antigen is unknown. The iRepertoire nested amplicon-rescue multiplex PCR amplified TCR alpha and beta CDR3s from RNA. One-step reverse transcription and amplification started from around 100-400 ng of tissue mRNA or PBMC total RNA. TCRdb reprocessed the multiplex PCR reads with MiXCR, giving one entry per CDR3 protein. The repertoire holds around 190,000 distinct CDR3 sequences, more than 30% seen once, with 20% in the top ten. The data belong to a study of glioma-infiltrating T cells. Study conclusions and caveats: Gliomas, especially low-grade, showed above-expected tissue-blood divergence; non-neoplastic patients showed below. CDR3 overlap between tissue and blood was very small.

CDR1 is SGHTA and CDR2 is FQGTGA in the germline V gene. The CDR3 runs 15 residues. V lost 2 bases to trimming and J lost 8 bases, with 16 bases between them. The chain has TRBV7-3 and TRBJ2-1; D is uncertain. Sequencing was done on a sample of glioma tissue, nonneoplastic brain tissue, or PBMCs (not recorded which). This receptor was identified in a human donor with low-grade glioma or glioblastoma, undergoing nonglioma brain surgery, or in good health (not recorded which). CDR3 loop: CASSLGLVFSDEQFF. The DNA of the CDR3 is TGTGCCAGCAGCTTAGGGCTAGTATTCTCAGATGAGCAGTTCTTC.